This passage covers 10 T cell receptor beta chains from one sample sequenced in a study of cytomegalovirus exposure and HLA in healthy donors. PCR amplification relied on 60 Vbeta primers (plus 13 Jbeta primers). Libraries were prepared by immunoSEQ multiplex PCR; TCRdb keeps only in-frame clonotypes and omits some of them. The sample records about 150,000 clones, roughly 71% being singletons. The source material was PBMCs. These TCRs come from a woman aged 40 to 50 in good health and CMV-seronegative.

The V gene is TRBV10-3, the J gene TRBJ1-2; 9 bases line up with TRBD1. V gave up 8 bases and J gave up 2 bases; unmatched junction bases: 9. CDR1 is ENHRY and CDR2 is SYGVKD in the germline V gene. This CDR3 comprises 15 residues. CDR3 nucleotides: TGTGCCATCCAGGACGCGGGACAGGGCAACTATGGCTACACCTTC. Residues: CAIQDAGQGNYGYTF.

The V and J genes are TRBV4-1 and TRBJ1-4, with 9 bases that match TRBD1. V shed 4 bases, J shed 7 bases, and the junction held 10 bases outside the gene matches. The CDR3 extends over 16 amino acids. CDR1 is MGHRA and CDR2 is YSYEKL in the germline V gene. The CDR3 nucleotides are TGCGCCAGCAGCCGAGAACGGGACAGGGTAGCTGAAAAACTGTTTTTT. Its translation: CASSRERDRVAEKLFF.

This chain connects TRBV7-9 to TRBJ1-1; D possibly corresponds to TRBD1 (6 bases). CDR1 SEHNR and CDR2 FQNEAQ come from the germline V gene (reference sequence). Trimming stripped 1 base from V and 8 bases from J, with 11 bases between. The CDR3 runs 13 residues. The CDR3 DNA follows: TGTGCCAGCAGCTTAGAGGGAGACAGGGAAGCTTTCTTT. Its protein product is CASSLEGDREAFF.

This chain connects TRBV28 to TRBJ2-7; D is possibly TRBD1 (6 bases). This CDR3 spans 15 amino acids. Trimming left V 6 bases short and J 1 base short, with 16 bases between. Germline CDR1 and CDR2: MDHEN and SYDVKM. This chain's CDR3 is CASSPLGGRSYEQYF. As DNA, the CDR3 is TGTGCCAGCAGCCCCCTAGGGGGTAGGTCCTACGAGCAGTACTTC. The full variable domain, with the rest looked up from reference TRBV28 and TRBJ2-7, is DVKVTQSSRYLVKRTGEKVFLECVQDMDHENMFWYRQDPGLGLRLIYFSYDVKMKEKGDIPEGYSVSREKKERFSLILESASTNQTSMYLCASSPLGGRSYEQYFGPGTRLTVT.

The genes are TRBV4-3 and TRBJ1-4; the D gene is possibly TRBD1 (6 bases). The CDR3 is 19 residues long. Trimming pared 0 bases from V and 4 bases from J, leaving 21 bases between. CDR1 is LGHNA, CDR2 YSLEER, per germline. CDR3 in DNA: TGCGCCAGCAGCCAAGAACAGGGCCCGTCCAGCCCCCGTAATGAAAAACTGTTTTTT. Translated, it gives CASSQEQGPSSPRNEKLFF.

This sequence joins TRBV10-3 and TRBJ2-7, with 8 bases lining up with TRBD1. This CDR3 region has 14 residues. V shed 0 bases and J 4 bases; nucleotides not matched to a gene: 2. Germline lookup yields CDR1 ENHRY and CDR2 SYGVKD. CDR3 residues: CAISESGTGYEQYF. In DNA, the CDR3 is TGTGCCATCAGTGAGTCCGGGACAGGTTACGAGCAGTACTTC.

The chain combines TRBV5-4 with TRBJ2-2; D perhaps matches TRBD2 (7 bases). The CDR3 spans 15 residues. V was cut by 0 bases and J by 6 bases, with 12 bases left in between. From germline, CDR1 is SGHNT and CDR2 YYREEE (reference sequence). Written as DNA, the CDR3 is TGTGCCAGCAGCTTGGCGGGGGGCGTTCCCGGGGAGCTGTTTTTT. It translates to CASSLAGGVPGELFF.

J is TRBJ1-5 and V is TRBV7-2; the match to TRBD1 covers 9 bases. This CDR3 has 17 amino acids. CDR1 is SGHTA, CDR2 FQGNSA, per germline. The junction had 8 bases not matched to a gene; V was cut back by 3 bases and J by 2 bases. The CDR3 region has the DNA TGTGCCAGCAGCTTCCGATTGGGACAGGGAGGCAATCAGCCCCAGCATTTT. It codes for CASSFRLGQGGNQPQHF. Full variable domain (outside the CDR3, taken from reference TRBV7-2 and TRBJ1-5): GAGVSQSPSNKVTEKGKDVELRCDPISGHTALYWYRQSLGQGLEFLIYFQGNSAPDKSGLPSDRFSAERTGGSVSTLTIQRTQQEDSAVYLCASSFRLGQGGNQPQHFGDGTRLSIL.

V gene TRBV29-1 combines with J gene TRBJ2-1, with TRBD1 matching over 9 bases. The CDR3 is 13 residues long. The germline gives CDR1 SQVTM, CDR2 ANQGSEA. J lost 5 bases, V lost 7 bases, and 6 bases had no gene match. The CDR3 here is CSETRDRDNEQFF. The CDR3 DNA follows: TGCAGCGAGACCCGGGACAGGGACAATGAGCAGTTCTTC.

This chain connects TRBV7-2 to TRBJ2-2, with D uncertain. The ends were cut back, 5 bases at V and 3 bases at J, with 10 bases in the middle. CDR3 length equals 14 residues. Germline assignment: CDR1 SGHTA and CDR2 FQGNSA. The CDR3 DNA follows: TGTGCCAGCAGCCAACGCCGGTACACCGGGGAGCTGTTTTTT. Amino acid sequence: CASSQRRYTGELFF.